This T cell receptor beta chain was identified during a study of shared T cell receptors in the human thymus (TCRdb year 2021). Looking at the study overall: The study examined how self-reactive, shared T-cell receptor alpha chains are generated in the human thymus.

On this clone itself: The antigen it binds to is not known. No quality values exist for individual bases; no much larger clone is one base distant.

The CDR3, cysteine through phenylalanine, is 16 amino acids long. The entry retains the CDR3 DNA only, 48 bases that are in frame from base 1. V is reduced by 2 bases and J by 0 bases, leaving a spacing of 8 bases between them. Via the germline V gene (reference sequence), CDR1 is LNHDA and CDR2 SQIVND. The receptor library was made with the immunoSEQ multiplex PCR assay. TCRdb retrieved this table from immuneACCESS and kept in-frame rearrangements only. Not all clones are present; in checked studies, unresolved V genes account for under half, and no reason is known for the remainder. The sample table contains hundreds of thousands of clones; only one count was recorded for over 75% of them. The ten largest clones capture 0.0095% to 0.011% of the sample. The same data also contributed to another study, on human thymus T cells. From the second report: In Finland, the donors were immunologically healthy infants who were having open corrective cardiac surgery for congenital heart defects. Thymus tissue was collected as surgical resects that were removed during corrective cardiac surgery. Usage of V and J gene segments appeared to be biased in both the thymic and the peripheral blood repertoires. The related research found that thymic TCR repertoires overlapped highly between unrelated individuals. The study used under ten infant thymus samples plus four related peripheral blood samples to characterize TCR alpha and beta repertoires. Donor ages ranged from roughly 7 to 244 days, and the cohort comprised about six male and two female infants. After being mechanically released from the tissue, thymocytes were kept at -70 degrees C in pellets of about 8.5-30 million cells. A QIAsymphony instrument was used to extract genomic DNA from frozen cell pellets. Using the immunoSEQ multiplex PCR assay, the TCRB and TCRAD loci were amplified from a standardized quantity of quality-controlled genomic DNA. Amplicons spanned the V(D)J region at a length sufficient to cover the CDR3 and identify V and J genes. Amplicon sequencing was performed on an Illumina platform through the commercial immunoSEQ service. Primer bias and sequencing errors were corrected using previously described methods, and TCRAD and TCRB definitions followed the IMGT database. The repertoires were analysed using immunoSEQ Analyzer 3.0 and VDJTools for basic statistics, V/J segment usage, diversity estimates, rarefaction and pairwise overlap. Diversity was estimated with Chao1, ChaoE, Efron-Thisted, Shannon and inverse Simpson indices, and also on datasets down-sampled to the smallest sample. Repertoire overlap was determined by strict matching of CDR3 nucleotide sequence, V gene and J gene, and Jaccard-based multidimensional scaling clustering was applied. Thymus samples yielded on average about 810,000 unique TCRB clonotypes, compared with around 79,000 from blood samples.

The receptor was isolated from a girl under two years old with a congenital heart defect. Donor details come from another sample of the same person, matched by shared clones. What was sequenced was thymocytes. The chain uses TRBV19 and TRBJ2-6, with no D gene named confidently. The sequence in DNA is TGTGCCAGTAGTATAACCGCGATCTCTGGGGCCAACGTCCTGACTTTC. This encodes CASSITAISGANVLTF.